This T cell receptor (beta chain) appears in the sequencing data of a study of cytomegalovirus exposure and HLA in healthy donors (dated by TCRdb to 2015 to 2018). A note on the overall study: In an earlier analysis of some 610 of the donors, approximately 260 Gb of sequence data and some 100 million unique TCR beta sequences from about 179 million T cells were reported. Roughly 300 gigabases of sequencing data and tens of millions of unique TCR sequences were included in an early release covering about 600 HLA-typed donors. Among the roughly 380 genotyped donors, approximately 82% belonged to the genetic ancestry cluster associated with self-reported Caucasian donors. The study aimed to test whether signatures of past pathogen exposure could be identified by cataloging public T cell receptors. Using immunosequencing, the study profiled T cell repertoires from about 610 subjects and related those repertoires to cytomegalovirus serostatus. Besides the first cohort of approximately 710 subjects, a separate validation cohort made up of 90 to 150 different subjects was used. To predict cytomegalovirus infection status, the study combined high-throughput TCR immunosequencing, statistical association of individual TCRs with disease status, and machine learning. In a later analysis, previously published TCR beta repertoires from some 640 donors were re-analyzed and high-resolution HLA genotyping was added so that TCR occurrence patterns could be studied. In the later analysis, no new phenotypic data were used to find candidate immune exposures; instead, reliance was placed on TCR beta sequences and their occurrence across donors. In an earlier analysis of over 550 of the donors, high-throughput TCR beta sequencing was used to judge whether each TCR beta V gene segment behaved as functional or pseudogenic. Donor age, sex, ethnicity and CMV serostatus were collected together with the repertoire data. A later genetic analysis used genome-wide SNP genotypes for about 65% of the 666 donors, treating that subset as a discovery cohort. Every discovery cohort repertoire had been produced on one sequencing platform. Class I and class II HLA loci were covered by the typing at four-digit resolution. The number of typed donors differed by locus: roughly 620-640 for A, B, C, DRB1 and DQB1; some 500 for DQA1; 606 for DPA1; and 450 to 480 for DPB1. Four to six DR-DQ haplotypes were handled as single units for association and clustering, since linkage in the cohort was strong. Among around 400 genotyped donors of the cohort, an average of approximately 240,000 unique TCR beta nucleotide sequences were sequenced per donor, around a sixth of them non-productive.

To note about this clone: What this receptor recognizes is not known. No quality values exist for individual bases; no much larger clone is one base distant. This sample includes further DNA sequences coding for the same CDR3.

The cohort was made up of 666 healthy bone marrow donors. At the time of sampling, all cohort members were nominally healthy, though unrecorded immune exposures were likely present. The donor tested CMV seropositive, placing the donor among the 289 seropositive members of the cohort. Each donor provided a peripheral blood sample, and peripheral blood mononuclear cells were used for TCR beta sequencing. Genomic DNA extraction from the blood cell samples was performed with the Qiagen DNeasy Blood Extraction Kit. The protocol used for the library was the immunoSEQ multiplex PCR assay. For the multiplex PCR, a mixture combining 60 forward primers for TCR Vbeta segments and 13 reverse primers for TCR Jbeta segments was used. The CDR3 region of rearranged TCR beta genes was amplified from genomic DNA by a multiplex PCR assay. The Illumina HiSeq System was used to sequence the amplified TCR beta libraries as 87-base-pair reads. The paper's data handling went like this. In a later analysis, tens of millions of unique TCR beta chains were counted across the roughly 670 repertoires, and around 10 million of these chains were shared by at least two donors. A nearest-neighbor algorithm error-corrected the raw reads and collapsed the reads into unique sequences, merging closely related sequences to remove PCR and sequencing errors. Alignment of CDR3 sequences to IMGT reference sequences was used to assign V, D and J gene segments. For a sequence to be retained, at least a six-nucleotide match to both a V gene segment and a J gene segment was required. A rearrangement counted as productive if the CDR3 had no stop codons and remained in frame with V and J, and every other rearrangement counted as non-productive. Following IMGT convention, CDR3 was defined as the stretch from the second conserved V-encoded cysteine to the conserved J-encoded phenylalanine. The earlier analysis of about 570 of the donors excluded any sequence lacking an unambiguous match to a single V gene segment. In an earlier analysis of 587 of the donors, a V segment was called functional when productive rearrangements were above 56.7%, and segregating when the standard deviation between donors exceeded 5%. To diagnose cytomegalovirus status from the catalog of TCR beta chain sequences, a statistical classification framework was built. In a later analysis, TCR nucleotide sequences were compared against IMGT/GENE-DB human TR gene sequences so that V and J genes could be assigned. Using the TCRdist pipeline, a later analysis assigned CDR3 sequences along with most-parsimonious VDJ recombination scenarios. In a later analysis, each TCR beta chain was defined by its CDR3 amino acid sequence together with its V-gene family, and reads without a unique V-gene family were excluded. As a way to deal with suspected cross-contamination and a sequencing artifact, a later analysis dropped approximately 590 nucleotide sequences that were highly shared and had low generation probability. For each public chain, a later analysis derived a clonal expansion index from normalized ranks of inferred template counts within each repertoire. In a later analysis, generation probabilities were computed using a VDJ recombination model fitted to out-of-frame rearrangements, and the results were checked against IGoR. In a later analysis, TCR-TCR, TCR-HLA and TCR-CMV co-occurrence was scored with hypergeometric tests, and a repertoire-size bias correction was applied to TCR pairs. False discovery rates were estimated in a later analysis by permuting HLA or CMV assignments 20 times. A later analysis grouped co-occurring TCRs with DBSCAN, adding TCRdist sequence similarity when clustering within HLA-allele-positive subsets. Repertoires with fewer than 30,000 or more than 120,000 public chains, plus five repertoires with anomalous nucleotide sharing, were excluded from co-occurrence clustering. TCRdb re-hosts the immuneACCESS table, in-frame sequences only. Its copies lack some clones; in the studies checked, an unresolved V gene accounts for under half of them, and the cause for the rest is not known. Clone size and the V and J calls come from that table; the DNA yielded D and trimming. The sample table holds 150,000 to 200,000 clones, of which about 80% were seen once. Approximately 1.5% of the sample is in the top ten clones.

Broad study findings and their caveats: In a later genetic analysis, a missense DCLRE1C variant was associated with V-gene and J-gene trimming of TCR beta chains, and the association was replicated in an independent cohort. Because some donors lacked HLA typing at each locus, the association tests relied only on the typed subset. The authors suggested that the approach could potentially be extended to other disease states and immunological phenotypes. Compared with equally common non-associated chains, HLA-associated TCR beta chains in a later analysis were more clonally expanded and had lower generation probabilities. Only TCR beta chains were sequenced in this cohort, and the absence of alpha or paired-chain data limited detectable features. Compared with the approximately 670-donor mean, donors in an Asian-associated ancestry cluster had fewer N-insertions in productive TCRs, according to a later genetic analysis. A total of around 150 TCR beta chains were listed by the study as associated with cytomegalovirus. A further reported finding was that TCR beta sequences accurately predicted the HLA-A and HLA-B alleles for most subjects in the first cohort. A later analysis associated 16,951 TCR beta sequences with specific HLA alleles at a false discovery rate of 0.05. In a later analysis, TCR association rates were found to vary across HLA loci, with the most associated TCRs seen for DRB1 alleles and the fewest for HLA-C alleles. The sequencing pipeline was judged likely to have produced a cluster of highly shared sequence variants as a technical artifact. Linkage disequilibrium might explain the correlated functional status among segregating V segments, but an unknown experimental factor could not be ruled out. Broadly in line with IMGT annotations, most TCR beta V segments showed up in productive rearrangements about 87% or about 30% of the time in an earlier analysis of approximately 600 of the donors. Because the 87-base-pair reads could not distinguish some IMGT-functional V segments, including TRBV6-2 and TRBV6-3, those segments were excluded. In both the original and validation cohorts, the classifier was reported to diagnose cytomegalovirus status with high specificity and sensitivity. A few of the identified cytomegalovirus-associated TCR beta chains were confirmed in vitro to be specific for cytomegalovirus antigens. Sequencing depth was assumed to be roughly uniform across donors in the presence/absence analyses, though that assumption may not hold. The only immune exposure information available for the cohort was CMV serostatus. Because counts were too low, roughly 17 rarely observed V segments, including chromosome 9 orphons, were left out of the earlier analysis of approximately 580 of the donors. Across donors, most TCR sequences were observed very rarely, whereas some public TCRs were present in many individuals. Assigning TCR associations to individual alleles was difficult when HLA alleles, especially DR and DQ, strongly co-occurred. Several of the top co-occurrence clusters appeared to be linked to parvovirus B19, influenza, CMV and Epstein-Barr virus, according to a later analysis. According to a later analysis, most CMV-associated TCR beta chains appeared to be HLA-restricted, and the HLA associations seemed to be driven largely by CMV exposure.

V is pared back by 0 bases and J by 2 bases, with 12 bases lying between the germline termini. CDR1 and CDR2 are read off the germline V gene as SGHRS and YFSETQ. The CDR3, cysteine through phenylalanine, is 16 amino acids long. CDR3 DNA only is kept here, 48 bases in frame from base 1. Here the chain combines TRBV5-1 and TRBJ2-1, and perhaps TRBD2 as D gene, on 6 matching bases. This TCR was sampled from a woman aged 25-40 years in good health and CMV-seropositive. Source material: PBMCs. The CDR3 region has the sequence CASSLETSPPYNEQFF. The DNA reads TGCGCCAGCAGCTTGGAGACTAGTCCGCCCTACAATGAGCAGTTCTTC.